This T cell receptor (beta chain) was profiled in a study of PD-1 blockade in mismatch repair-deficient tumors. Of note for this clone: Its matching antigen is unknown.

PCR or immunohistochemistry showed mismatch repair deficiency in every enrolled patient. The CDR3 has 13 residues. In germline, CDR1 is SGHRS, CDR2 YFSETQ. V lost 4 bases and J 5 bases, leaving 12 bases between the germline ends. Here immunoSEQ multiplex PCR was the method, and the copy in TCRdb shows in-frame clones only, minus some. Of 45,000 to 60,000 clones listed, roughly 80% were seen once; the top ten hold 2.5% to 4%. Study results and limitations: After pembrolizumab, tumor-resident clones rose rapidly, then generally contracted before radiologic responses.

The chain combines TRBV5-1 with TRBJ2-5; D is undetermined. The material sequenced was peripheral blood, taken 4 weeks after starting pembrolizumab. This sequence originates from an adult with mismatch repair-deficient cancer. The CDR3 here is CASSQETMETQYF. CDR3 DNA: TGCGCCAGCAGCCAGGAAACTATGGAGACCCAGTACTTC.